This T cell receptor beta chain was identified in a study of blood T cells in healthy people across ages. Germline CDR1 KGHDR, CDR2 SFDVKD. CDR3 length equals 14 residues. V was pared by 7 bases and J by 0 bases, with 12 bases between. PCR was performed a second time for roughly 7 to 12 cycles using a sample-barcoded 5' primer and a J-beta primer mix. TCRdb recomputed calls from the 5' RACE reads with MiXCR, one row per CDR3 protein. Among some 1 million distinct CDR3 sequences listed, 40% to 55% were seen once. The sequence was obtained from an older woman in good health. V usage is TRBV24-1 and J usage is TRBJ2-7; D remains ambiguous. The sample consisted of blood. The CDR3: CATSPRNISYEQYF. The CDR3 region has the DNA TGTGCCACCAGCCCGAGGAACATCTCCTACGAGCAGTACTTC.